What follows is one T cell receptor beta chain and its context. Its antigen is not known. This entry belongs to a study of Ad26.COV2.S vaccination and SARS-CoV-2 variants. For the study at large: In the COV1001 trial, the donor was in the Ad26.COV2.S arm. Intramuscular Ad26.COV2.S doses were given once or twice, 56 days apart. Notes on the study in general: Total T cell responses, in the TCR breadth and depth analyses, may have been underestimated. Comparability of non-spike TCR breadth was observed across vaccine and placebo recipients.

Germline values: CDR1 SGHVS, CDR2 FQNEAQ. V was cut by 2 bases and J by 3 bases, with 4 bases left in between. This CDR3 contains 13 residues. Repertoires were generated with immunoSEQ multiplex PCR, while TCRdb's copy carries only in-frame clones and drops some. Of about 250,000 clones in the sample, roughly 89% were seen once. The sample's treatment: 15 to 20 received Ad26.COV2.S at low or high dose, single or two shots; roughly 5 received placebo; per-sample allocation not given. Collection of the samples took place on day 63 after the first injection of vaccine or placebo. The chain uses TRBV7-8 and TRBJ2-2; D is unresolved. The sample in question was peripheral blood, obtained in a trial of Ad26.COV2.S vaccine versus placebo. The sequence came from a person between 18 and 60 years old who received the Ad26.COV2.S COVID-19 vaccine or a placebo. CDR3 nucleotide sequence: TGTGCCAGCAGCTTATCCCACACCGGGGAGCTGTTTTTT. It encodes CASSLSHTGELFF.